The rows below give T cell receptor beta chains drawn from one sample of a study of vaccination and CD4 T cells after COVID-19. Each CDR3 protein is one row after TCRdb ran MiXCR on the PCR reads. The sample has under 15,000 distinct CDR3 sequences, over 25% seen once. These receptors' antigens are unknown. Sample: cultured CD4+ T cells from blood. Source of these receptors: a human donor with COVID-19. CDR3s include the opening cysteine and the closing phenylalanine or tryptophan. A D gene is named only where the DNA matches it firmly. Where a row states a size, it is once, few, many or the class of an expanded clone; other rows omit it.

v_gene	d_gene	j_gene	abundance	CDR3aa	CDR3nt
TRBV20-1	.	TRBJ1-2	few	CSANSPGGIVYGYTF	TGCAGTGCTAACTCCCCCGGGGGCATTGTGTATGGCTACACCTTC
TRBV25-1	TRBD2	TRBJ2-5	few	CASSGTSGGRSQETQYF	TGTGCCAGCAGTGGGACTAGCGGGGGGAGGAGCCAAGAGACCCAGTACTTC
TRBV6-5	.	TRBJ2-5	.	CASSSYFGGPETQYF	TGTGCCAGCAGTTCCTACTTTGGGGGGCCGGAGACCCAGTACTTC
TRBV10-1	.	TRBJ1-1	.	CASSEPSTEAFF	TGCGCCAGCAGTGAACCAAGTACTGAAGCTTTCTTT
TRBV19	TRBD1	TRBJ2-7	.	CASSIGLGQGSYEQYF	TGTGCCAGTAGTATTGGTTTGGGACAGGGCTCCTACGAGCAGTACTTC
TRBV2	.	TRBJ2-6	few	CASGEVAGANVLTF	TGTGCCAGCGGTGAGGTTGCTGGGGCCAACGTCCTGACTTTC
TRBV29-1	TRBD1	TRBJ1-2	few	CSAWTGLGAGYTF	TGCAGCGCCTGGACAGGTTTGGGGGCTGGCTACACCTTC
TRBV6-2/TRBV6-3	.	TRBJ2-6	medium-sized	CASSFRVSGANVLTF	TGTGCCAGCAGTTTCCGGGTCTCTGGGGCCAACGTCCTGACTTTC
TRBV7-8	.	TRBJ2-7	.	CASSFLGRAREQYF	TGTGCCAGCAGCTTCTTAGGCAGGGCCCGAGAGCAGTACTTC
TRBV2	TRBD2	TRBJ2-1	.	CASSARLAGAVYNEQFF	TGTGCCAGCAGTGCTAGATTAGCGGGGGCGGTCTACAATGAGCAGTTCTTC
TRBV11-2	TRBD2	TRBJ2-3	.	CASSLGTSGGSGTDTQYF	TGTGCCAGCAGCTTAGGGACTAGCGGGGGTTCTGGCACAGATACGCAGTATTTT
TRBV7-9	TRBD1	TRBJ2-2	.	CANIYRDRDNANTGELFF	TGTGCCAACATATACAGGGACAGGGATAACGCGAACACCGGGGAGCTGTTTTTT
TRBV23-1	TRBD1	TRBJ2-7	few	CASRPDRGPYEQYF	TGCGCCAGCAGACCTGACAGGGGACCCTACGAGCAGTACTTC
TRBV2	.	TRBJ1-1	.	CASSENNGGRGATEAFF	TGTGCCAGCAGTGAAAATAATGGGGGGCGTGGGGCCACTGAAGCTTTCTTT
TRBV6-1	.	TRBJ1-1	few	CASSEVELNTEAFF	TGTGCCAGCAGTGAAGTGGAGCTGAACACTGAAGCTTTCTTT
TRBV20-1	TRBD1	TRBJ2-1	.	CSASRPGGRNEQFF	TGCAGTGCTAGTAGGCCAGGGGGAAGGAATGAGCAGTTCTTC
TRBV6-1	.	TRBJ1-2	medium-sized	CASTRLGEGYTF	TGTGCCAGCACTAGGTTGGGGGAAGGCTACACCTTC
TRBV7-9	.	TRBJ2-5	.	CATQVDQETQYF	TGTGCCACCCAGGTGGACCAAGAGACCCAGTACTTC
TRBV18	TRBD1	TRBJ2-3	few	CASSRTGTGSTDTQYF	TGTGCCAGCTCACGAACCGGGACAGGAAGCACAGATACGCAGTATTTT
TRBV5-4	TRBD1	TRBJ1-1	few	CASSRGQGNTEAFF	TGTGCCAGCAGCCGGGGACAGGGGAACACTGAAGCTTTCTTT
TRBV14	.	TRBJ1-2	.	CASRTTRPGTNYGYTF	TGTGCCAGCAGAACGACCCGACCGGGAACTAACTATGGCTACACCTTC
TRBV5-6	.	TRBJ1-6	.	CASSRTRMNSPLHF	TGTGCCAGCAGCCGGACACGGATGAATTCACCCCTCCACTTT
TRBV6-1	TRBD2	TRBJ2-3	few	CASRGERGTDTQYF	TGTGCCAGCAGGGGCGAGCGGGGGACAGATACGCAGTATTTT
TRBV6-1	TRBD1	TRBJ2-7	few	CASRRDRENSYEQYF	TGTGCCAGCAGGAGGGACAGGGAAAATTCCTACGAGCAGTACTTC
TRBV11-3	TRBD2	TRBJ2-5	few	CASSPAGRQYQETQYF	TGTGCCAGTTCGCCAGCGGGGAGGCAGTACCAAGAGACCCAGTACTTC
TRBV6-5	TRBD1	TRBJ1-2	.	CASSYRDRGYGYTF	TGTGCCAGCAGTTACCGGGACAGGGGCTATGGCTACACCTTC
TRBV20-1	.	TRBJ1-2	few	CSARPAGGEYGYTF	TGCAGTGCTAGACCCGCCGGGGGGGAGTATGGCTACACCTTC
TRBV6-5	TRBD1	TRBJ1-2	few	CASSSPGQGVYGYTF	TGTGCCAGCAGTTCCCCGGGACAGGGTGTCTATGGCTACACCTTC
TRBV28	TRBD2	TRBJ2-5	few	CASSSPGGVETQYF	TGTGCCAGCAGTTCACCGGGGGGGGTGGAGACCCAGTACTTC
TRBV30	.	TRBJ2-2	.	CAWSAMSPSGMNTGELFF	TGTGCCTGGAGCGCTATGTCCCCATCGGGGATGAACACCGGGGAGCTGTTTTTT
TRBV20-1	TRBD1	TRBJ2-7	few	CRGDRGWGEQYF	TGCAGGGGAGACAGGGGGTGGGGTGAGCAGTACTTC
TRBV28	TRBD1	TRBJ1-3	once	CASWDRNSGNTIYF	TGTGCCAGCTGGGACAGGAACTCTGGAAACACCATATATTTT
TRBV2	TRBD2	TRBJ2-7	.	CASSGLAGYYEQYF	TGTGCCAGCAGTGGGTTAGCGGGGTACTACGAGCAGTACTTC
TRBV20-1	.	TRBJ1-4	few	CSARVLPSLTNEKLFF	TGCAGTGCTAGAGTCCTCCCGAGTTTGACTAATGAAAAACTGTTTTTT
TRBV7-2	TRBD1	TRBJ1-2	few	CASSLSATGQGIGYTF	TGTGCCAGCAGCTTATCGGCCACGGGACAGGGCATTGGCTACACCTTC
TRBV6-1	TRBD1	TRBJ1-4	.	CASSEGVWGQKGEKLFF	TGTGCCAGCAGTGAAGGGGTGTGGGGACAGAAAGGGGAAAAACTGTTTTTT
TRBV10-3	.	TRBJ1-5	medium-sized	CAISGTEQSQPQHF	TGTGCCATCAGTGGAACCGAGCAATCTCAGCCCCAGCATTTT
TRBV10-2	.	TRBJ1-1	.	CASTTAGRNTEAFF	TGCGCCAGCACCACCGCAGGGCGGAACACTGAAGCTTTCTTT
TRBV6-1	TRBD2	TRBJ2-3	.	CASKRGGLTDTQYF	TGTGCCAGCAAACGGGGGGGACTCACAGATACGCAGTATTTT
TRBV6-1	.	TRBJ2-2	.	CASNGRGAANTGELFF	TGTGCCAGCAATGGACGGGGGGCGGCGAACACCGGGGAGCTGTTTTTT
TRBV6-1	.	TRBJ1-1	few	CASSIRQTMNTEAFF	TGTGCCAGCAGTATTCGACAGACTATGAACACTGAAGCTTTCTTT
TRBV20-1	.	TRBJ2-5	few	CSAREYQETQYF	TGCAGTGCTAGAGAGTACCAAGAGACCCAGTACTTC
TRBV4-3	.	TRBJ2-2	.	CASSQEDTEELFF	TGCGCCAGCAGCCAAGAAGACACCGAGGAGCTGTTTTTT